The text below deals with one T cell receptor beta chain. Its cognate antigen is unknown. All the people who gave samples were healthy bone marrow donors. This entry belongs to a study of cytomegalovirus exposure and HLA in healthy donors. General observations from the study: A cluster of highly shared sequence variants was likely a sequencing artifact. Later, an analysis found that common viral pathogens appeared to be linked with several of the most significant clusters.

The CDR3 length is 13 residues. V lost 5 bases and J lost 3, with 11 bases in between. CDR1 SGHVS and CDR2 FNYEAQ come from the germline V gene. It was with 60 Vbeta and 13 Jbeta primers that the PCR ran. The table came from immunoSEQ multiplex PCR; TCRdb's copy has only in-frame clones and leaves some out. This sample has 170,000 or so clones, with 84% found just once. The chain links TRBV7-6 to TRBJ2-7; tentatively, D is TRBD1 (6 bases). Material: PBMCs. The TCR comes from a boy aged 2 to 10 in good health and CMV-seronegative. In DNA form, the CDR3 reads TGTGCCAGCAGCATCGGACAGTTCTACGAGCAGTACTTC. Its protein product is CASSIGQFYEQYF.